Shown below are 20 T cell receptor beta chains from a single sample sequenced in a study of T cells after yellow fever vaccination. TCRdb fed the 5' RACE reads into MiXCR, producing one record per CDR3 protein. This table holds roughly 400,000 distinct CDR3 sequences, around 20% found once. The material was PBMCs, obtained before the yellow fever booster vaccination. These receptors all stem from a man aged 18 to 35 who received the YFV17D yellow fever vaccine.

The genes are TRBV29-1 and TRBJ1-2; D uncertain. Germline V gene lookup returns CDR1 SQVTM and CDR2 ANQGSEA. The CDR3 runs 12 residues. Trimming removed 7 bases from V and 4 bases from J, with 13 bases in between. The CDR3 region is CSAGGPSYGYTF. The CDR3 coding sequence is TGCAGCGCCGGCGGGCCCTCCTATGGCTACACCTTC.

The rearrangement links TRBV19 to TRBJ1-5; weak D call: TRBD1 (5 bases). The germline CDR1 and CDR2 sequences are LNHDA and SQIVND (reference sequence). Trimming took 6 bases from V and 0 from J, leaving 9 bases between them. CDR3 length: 14 amino acids. CDR3 sequence: CASRMTASNQPQHF. The CDR3 coding sequence is TGTGCCAGTAGGATGACAGCTAGCAATCAGCCCCAGCATTTT.

The chain couples TRBV7-2 to TRBJ2-2; D call uncertain. In germline, CDR1 is SGHTA, CDR2 FQGNSA. CDR3 length equals 16 residues. Trimming removed 3 bases from V and 0 bases from J, with 11 bases in between. The CDR3 nucleotides are TGTGCCAGCAGCTTTCTGTTCAGCCCGAACACCGGGGAGCTGTTTTTT. Its translation is CASSFLFSPNTGELFF.

This clonotype has only a few counts. The CDR3 DNA reads as TGTGCCAGCAGCCTCACTAGCGGGGGTTTCTCCTACAATGAGCAGTTCTTC. This translates into CASSLTSGGFSYNEQFF. V and J are TRBV9 and TRBJ2-1; 11 bases align to TRBD2. Germline V CDR1 and CDR2: SGDLS, YYNGEE. The trim removed 4 bases at V and 0 bases at J, leaving 6 bases unmatched. CDR3 length: 17 amino acids.

This clonotype was observed a few times. The chain uses TRBV11-2 and TRBJ2-1; tentative D call: TRBD2 (6 bases). The CDR3 sequence is 13 residues long. Per germline, CDR1 SGHAT and CDR2 FQNNGV. V lost 0 bases and J lost 12, with 12 bases in between. CDR3: CASSLDGQGGQFF. The CDR3 bases are TGTGCCAGCAGCTTAGATGGCCAGGGAGGGCAGTTCTTC.

This clonotype was detected a few times. The J gene is TRBJ2-3, the V gene TRBV4-2; 12 nucleotides line up with TRBD2. The CDR3 spans 16 residues. V lost 1 base, J lost 10 bases, and 9 bases stayed unmatched. CDR1 and CDR2 (germline): LGHNA, YNFKEQ. CDR3 protein: CASSQGGLAGGPAQYF. The CDR3 nucleotides read TGTGCCAGCAGCCAAGGCGGGCTAGCGGGGGGGCCCGCGCAGTATTTT.

A few counts support this clonotype. The chain joins TRBV7-2 to TRBJ2-7; no clear D gene. V lost 1 base and J lost 1, with 11 bases in between. The CDR3 has 15 amino acids. Looked up from germline, CDR1 is SGHTA and CDR2 is FQGNSA. Here the CDR3 reads CASSLDGRRSYEQYF. The CDR3 bases are TGTGCCAGCAGCTTAGATGGTCGGAGATCCTACGAGCAGTACTTC.

This clonotype was seen a handful of times. This chain connects TRBV29-1 to TRBJ2-5; unclear D gene. The CDR3 spans 12 residues. From germline, CDR1 is SQVTM and CDR2 ANQGSEA. V was shortened by 6 bases and J by 1 base, with 9 bases between the two germline ends. The CDR3 bases are TGCAGCGTCCAACGGGTCCAAGAGACCCAGTACTTC. It is translated as CSVQRVQETQYF.

This clonotype appeared many times. This chain connects TRBV12-3 or TRBV12-4 to TRBJ2-5, with 8 nucleotides matching TRBD1. The CDR3 contains 15 residues. The ends lost 1 base at V and 2 bases at J; junction bases unmatched: 3. CDR3 sequence: CASSLGTGKQETQYF. CDR3 sequence (DNA): TGTGCCAGCAGTTTAGGGACAGGGAAACAAGAGACCCAGTACTTC.

This rearrangement joins TRBV14 to TRBJ2-3, with D unresolved. V lost 4 bases to trimming and J lost 7 bases, with 6 bases between them. Germline V gene data show CDR1 as SGHDN and CDR2 as FVKESK. The CDR3 is made up of 11 amino acids. This CDR3 is CASSRTYTQYF. The CDR3 nucleotides read TGTGCCAGCAGCCGGACCTATACGCAGTATTTT.

This chain connects TRBV5-8 to TRBJ2-1; D gene unclear. The CDR3 covers 14 residues. V was shortened by 2 bases and J by 0 bases, with 6 bases between the two germline ends. From germline, CDR1 is SGHTS and CDR2 YDEGEE. The DNA of the CDR3 is TGTGCCAGCAGCTTCTGGAGCTCCTACAATGAGCAGTTCTTC. Amino acid sequence: CASSFWSSYNEQFF.

This clonotype appeared once. The rearrangement links TRBV4-1 to TRBJ2-7, with D hard to call. The V end lost 0 bases, the J end lost 7 bases, and 10 bases lay between the germline ends. This CDR3 contains 13 residues. CDR1 and CDR2 from the germline V gene are MGHRA and YSYEKL. The CDR3: CASSQEPAWEQYV. CDR3 nucleotide sequence: TGCGCCAGCAGCCAAGAACCGGCGTGGGAGCAGTACGTC.

There are many counts of this clonotype. This rearrangement joins TRBV9 to TRBJ2-7, with TRBD1 matching over 7 bases. Germline values: CDR1 SGDLS, CDR2 YYNGEE. This CDR3 spans 14 amino acids. J lost 5 bases, V lost 4 bases, and 9 bases had no gene match. Here the CDR3 DNA reads TGTGCCAGCAGCCCCCGGGACAGCCGGCACGAGCAGTACGTC. It is translated as CASSPRDSRHEQYV.

V gene TRBV7-9 combines with J gene TRBJ1-1, with 8 bases lining up with TRBD1. This CDR3 comprises 15 residues. The junction had 4 bases not matched to a gene; V was cut back by 4 bases and J by 0 bases. Germline loops: CDR1 SEHNR, CDR2 FQNEAQ (reference sequence). The CDR3, as DNA: TGTGCCAGCAGCTCGTCGACAGGGGTGAACACTGAAGCTTTCTTT. Residues: CASSSSTGVNTEAFF. The whole variable domain, remainder taken from reference TRBV7-9 and TRBJ1-1, is DTGVSQNPRHKITKRGQNVTFRCDPISEHNRLYWYRQTLGQGPEFLTYFQNEAQLEKSRLLSDRFSAERPKGSFSTLEIQRTEQGDSAMYLCASSSSTGVNTEAFFGQGTRLTVV.

This chain links TRBV6-5 with TRBJ2-5, with D hard to call. The V and J ends lost 0 bases and 4 bases respectively, with 12 bases between them. CDR1 is MNHEY, CDR2 SVGAGI, per germline. The CDR3 is 15 residues long. The CDR3 loop is CASSYSFPDTETQYF. The CDR3 region has the DNA TGTGCCAGCAGTTACTCGTTCCCGGATACAGAGACCCAGTACTTC.

This clonotype has a count of ten or more. This chain links TRBV7-2 with TRBJ1-2, with D hard to call. V lost 6 bases and J 1 base, leaving 6 bases between the germline ends. The CDR3 length is 12 residues. Germline CDR1 is SGHTA and CDR2 is FQGNSA. The CDR3 DNA sequence: TGTGCCAGCAGTAGGGATAACTATGGCTACACCTTC. Translating it yields CASSRDNYGYTF.

A note on this clonotype: This may be a read error, as it is one base from a much larger clone. This chain links TRBV24-1 with TRBJ2-5; D gene unclear. The CDR3 extends over 10 amino acids. The ends were cut back, 5 bases at V and 4 bases at J, with 1 base in the middle. Germline V lookup: CDR1 KGHDR, CDR2 SFDVKD. The CDR3 is CATSGETQYF. The CDR3 bases are TGTGCCACCAGTGGAGAGACCCAGTACTTC.

The chain joins TRBV25-1 to TRBJ1-2; D remains ambiguous. The ends were cut back, 4 bases at V and 7 bases at J, with 13 bases in the middle. The CDR3 covers 13 residues. CDR1 is MGHDK, CDR2 SYGVNS, per germline. CDR3 residues: CASSGAYLSGYTF. The CDR3 DNA is TGTGCCAGCAGTGGAGCATACCTCTCTGGCTACACCTTC.

This clonotype has ten or more counts. The genes are TRBV7-2 and TRBJ2-7; 7 positions match TRBD1. J was trimmed by 4 bases and V by 0 bases; bases with no gene match: 6. Germline values: CDR1 SGHTA, CDR2 FQGNSA. CDR3 length: 15 residues. The CDR3: CASSLAQGTEYEQYV. CDR3 nucleotides: TGTGCCAGCAGCTTAGCGCAGGGGACAGAGTACGAGCAGTACGTC.

This clonotype has more than one count but fewer than ten. The V call is TRBV20-1, the J call TRBJ2-3; D is possibly TRBD1 or TRBD2 (5 bases each). V was trimmed by 8 bases and J by 0 bases, leaving 18 bases between them. Germline assignment: CDR1 DFQATT and CDR2 SNEGSKA (reference sequence). This CDR3 contains 15 residues. DNA of the CDR3: TGCAGTATTGAGACGGGACGGTATAGCACAGATACGCAGTATTTT. This sequence encodes CSIETGRYSTDTQYF.